The text below deals with one T cell receptor beta chain. This CDR3 comprises 18 residues. Per the germline V gene, CDR1 is SGHAT and CDR2 is FQNNGV. This specimen belongs to a study of monozygotic twins with inflammatory bowel disease. TCRdb reprocessed the 5' RACE reads, with one entry per CDR3 protein and no DNA. This sample's clone table lists approximately 420,000 distinct CDR3 sequences. Sequenced sample: blood. V is TRBV11-2 and J is TRBJ2-2; TCRdb outputs TRBD2, but without DNA this stays unchecked. This clonotype originated in a human donor with ulcerative colitis or Crohn's disease, or a healthy co-twin of an affected twin (not recorded which). CDR3: CASSLSPGLAGRPGGLFF.